Listed below are T cell receptor beta chains from one sample, sequenced in a study of Graves' ophthalmopathy and Graves' hyperthyroidism. TCRdb reanalysed the multiplex PCR reads using MiXCR and keeps one entry per CDR3 protein. The table includes more than 1,000,000 distinct CDR3 sequences, approximately 35% detected once. Sequencing was performed on peripheral blood or thyroid tissue (not recorded which). The receptors here all came from an adult man with Graves' hyperthyroidism. CDR3s include the opening cysteine and the closing phenylalanine or tryptophan. D genes are given only for firm matches. Clone size is not always given. Where it is, it says once, few, many or a class for expanded clones.

V gene	CDR3 length	clone size	D gene	J gene	CDR3 protein	CDR3 DNA
TRBV6-1	13	NA	NA	TRBJ2-5	CARSVGRHETQYF	TGTGCCAGGAGTGTGGGGCGCCATGAGACCCAGTACTTC
TRBV7-9	13	once	NA	TRBJ1-3	CASSFVVMNTIYF	TGTGCCAGCAGCTTTGTGGTAATGAACACCATATATTTT
TRBV20-1	12	few	TRBD1	TRBJ1-2	CSARGTGHGYTF	TGCAGTGCTAGAGGGACAGGCCATGGCTACACCTTC
TRBV6-4	15	NA	NA	TRBJ1-3	CASSVDGNSGNTIYF	TGTGCCAGCAGTGTCGACGGAAACTCTGGAAACACCATATATTTT
TRBV9	15	NA	NA	TRBJ2-1	CASSVGPGSYNEQFF	TGTGCCAGCAGCGTAGGTCCAGGCTCCTACAATGAGCAGTTCTTC
TRBV5-1	16	many	TRBD1	TRBJ1-1	CASSSDGTGRPIEAFF	TGCGCCAGCAGCTCGGACGGGACAGGTCGTCCCATTGAAGCTTTCTTT
TRBV20-1	15	many	NA	TRBJ1-5	CSAMGSQVSNQPQHF	TGCAGTGCTATGGGCAGCCAAGTAAGCAATCAGCCCCAGCATTTT
TRBV24-1	17	many	TRBD2	TRBJ2-2	CATSETGLAANTGELFF	TGTGCCACCAGTGAAACCGGACTAGCGGCTAACACCGGGGAGCTGTTTTTT
TRBV20-1	16	many	NA	TRBJ1-6	CSARARGSSYNSPLHF	TGCAGTGCTAGAGCGCGGGGAAGCTCCTATAATTCACCCCTCCACTTT
TRBV7-8	16	many	TRBD2	TRBJ2-5	CASSPGNSGSGETQYF	TGTGCCAGCAGCCCCGGGAATAGCGGGAGTGGGGAGACCCAGTACTTC
TRBV10-3	14	NA	TRBD1	TRBJ2-2	CASRTGADTGELFF	TGTGCCAGCAGGACAGGGGCTGACACCGGGGAGCTGTTTTTT
TRBV11-1	15	NA	TRBD2	TRBJ2-2	CASSLAAGVTGELFF	TGTGCCAGCAGCTTAGCGGCGGGAGTTACCGGGGAGCTGTTTTTT
TRBV20-1	13	many	NA	TRBJ1-4	CSATQVGLWKLFF	TGCAGTGCTACCCAGGTGGGGTTGTGGAAACTGTTTTTT
TRBV10-3	17	NA	NA	TRBJ2-5	CAISDVGAGAFQENQYF	TGTGCCATCAGTGACGTCGGTGCGGGGGCTTTCCAAGAGAACCAGTACTTC
TRBV11-2	14	NA	NA	TRBJ2-5	CASSWGQGAQTQYF	TGTGCCAGCAGCTGGGGACAAGGGGCACAGACCCAGTACTTC
TRBV19	15	few	TRBD2	TRBJ2-7	CASSTSGTSHYEQYF	TGTGCCAGTAGTACGTCCGGGACTAGTCACTACGAGCAGTACTTC
TRBV5-1	15	NA	NA	TRBJ1-3	CASRDTGQSTDTIYF	TGCGCCAGCAGAGACACAGGACAGTCGACTGACACCATATATTTT